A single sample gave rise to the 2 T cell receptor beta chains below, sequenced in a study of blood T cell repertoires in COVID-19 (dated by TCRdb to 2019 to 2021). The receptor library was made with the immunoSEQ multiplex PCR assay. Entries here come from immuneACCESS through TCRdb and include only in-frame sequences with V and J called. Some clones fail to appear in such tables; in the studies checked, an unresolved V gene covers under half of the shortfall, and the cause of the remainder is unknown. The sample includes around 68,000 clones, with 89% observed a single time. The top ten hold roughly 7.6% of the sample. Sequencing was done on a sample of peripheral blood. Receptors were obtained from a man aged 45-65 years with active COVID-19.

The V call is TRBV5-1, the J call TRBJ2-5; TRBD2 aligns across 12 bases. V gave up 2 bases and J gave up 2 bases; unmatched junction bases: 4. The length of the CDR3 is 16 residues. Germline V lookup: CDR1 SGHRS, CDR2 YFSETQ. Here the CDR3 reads CASSFLAGGPQETQYF. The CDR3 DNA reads TGCGCCAGCAGCTTCCTAGCGGGGGGGCCACAAGAGACCCAGTACTTC.

This CDR3 reads CASSMGLAGFEQFF. The CDR3 DNA is TGTGCCAGCTCAATGGGACTAGCGGGGTTTGAGCAGTTCTTC. The chain carries TRBV18 and TRBJ2-1; 13 bases agree with TRBD2. J lost 9 bases, V lost 5 bases, and 4 bases had no gene match. CDR3 size: 14 residues. Germline CDR1 KGHSH, CDR2 LQKENI.